A single sample is the source of the 22 T cell receptor beta chains below, sequenced in a study of T cell clonality in common variable immunodeficiency. Sequenced by immunoSEQ multiplex PCR; TCRdb stores in-frame clones only, minus some. The sample yields tens of thousands of clones, without any singletons. Sequencing was carried out using peripheral blood mononuclear cells. Source of these receptors: a person aged 18-70 years in good health.

This clone occurred many times. Read coverage stops 3 residues before the CDR3 terminus; the germline J gene supplies the remainder. The V and J genes are TRBV5-1 and TRBJ2-2, with a tentative D call TRBD1 (6 bases). This CDR3 is 15 amino acids long. In germline, CDR1 is SGHRS, CDR2 YFSETQ. The V end was cut by 4 bases, the J end by 3 bases, with 13 bases between. CDR3 DNA (partial): TGCGCCAGCAGCCTACGAACAGGGCACACCGGGGAG. It codes for CASSLRTGHTGE. The whole CDR3 reads CASSLRTGHTGELFF.

The table lists this clone with a few counts. Read coverage stops 3 residues before the CDR3 terminus; the germline J gene supplies the remainder. The rearrangement uses TRBV2 and TRBJ2-5, with TRBD2 identical over 10 bases. Trimming removed 8 bases from V and 4 bases from J; junction bases left unmatched: 10. The germline V gene has CDR1 SNHLY and CDR2 FYNNEI. The length of the CDR3 is 15 residues. CDR3 protein: CASSGASGSLETQYF. CDR3 bases read: TGTGCCAGCTCCGGGGCTAGCGGGAGCCTAGAGACC.

In this sample, this clone turned up many times. The observed sequence ends 3 residues before the CDR3 terminus, with the missing tail filled in from the germline J gene. The chain recombines TRBV16 with TRBJ2-5; D tentatively fits TRBD1 or TRBD2 (5 bases each). The CDR3 loop spans 14 amino acids. V was pared by 0 bases and J by 7 bases, with 12 bases between. CDR1 and CDR2 from the germline V gene are KGHSY and FQNENV. The CDR3 loop reads CASSQSVQGVTQYF. The sequenced CDR3 bases are TGTGCCAGCAGCCAATCGGTGCAGGGAGTGACC.

This clone occurred a few times. A much larger clone differs from this one at a single base, so this may be a read error. The sequenced fragment ends 3 residues before the CDR3 boundary, so the rest is inferred from the germline J gene. The rearrangement uses TRBV7-9 and TRBJ1-1; D is uncertain. The ends were cut back, 3 bases at V and 1 base at J, with 6 bases in the middle. Germline CDR1 is SEHNR and CDR2 is FQNEAQ (reference sequence). The CDR3 has 13 residues. CDR3: CASSFKPNTEAFF. The sequenced CDR3 bases are TGTGCCAGCAGCTTTAAGCCGAACACTGAA. Full variable domain (remainder filled in from reference TRBV7-9 and TRBJ1-1): DTGVSQNPRHKITKRGQNVTFRCDPISEHNRLYWYRQTLGQGPEFLTYFQNEAQLEKSRLLSDRFSAERPKGSFSTLEIQRTEQGDSAMYLCASSFKPNTEAFFGQGTRLTVV.

This clone was detected ten times or more. The CDR3 end falls 3 residues outside the read, so it is completed with the germline J gene. The gene calls are TRBV7-3 and TRBJ2-1; TRBD2 matches 7 bases. J was trimmed by 6 bases and V by 4 bases; bases with no gene match: 3. This CDR3 region has 13 residues. Germline CDR1 and CDR2: SGHTA and FQGTGA. The part of the CDR3 DNA that was read is TGTGCCAGCAGCTGGGGGGGAAGCAATGAG. This sequence encodes CASSWGGSNE. The CDR3 as a whole reads CASSWGGSNEQFF. Full variable domain (outside the CDR3, taken from reference TRBV7-3 and TRBJ2-1): GAGVSQTPSNKVTEKGKYVELRCDPISGHTALYWYRQSLGQGPEFLIYFQGTGAADDSGLPNDRFFAVRPEGSVSTLKIQRTERGDSAVYLCASSWGGSNEQFFGPGTRLTVL.

This clone was counted ten times or more. Read sequence stops 3 residues before the CDR3 end, and the germline J gene provides the missing end. The V and J genes are TRBV28 and TRBJ1-5, with TRBD1 as a possible D gene (5 bases). The germline V gene encodes CDR1 MDHEN and CDR2 SYDVKM. There are 14 residues in the CDR3. Trimming took off 7 bases at V and 9 bases at J, with 19 bases between the two ends. CDR3 sequence: CASTTPKMGRPQHF. Incomplete CDR3 DNA: TGTGCCAGCACCACCCCCAAGATGGGGCGGCCC.

This clone was seen many times. The observed sequence ends 3 residues before the CDR3 terminus, with the missing tail filled in from the germline J gene. The J gene is TRBJ1-2, the V gene TRBV19; TRBD1 matches at 7 bases. The CDR3 runs 15 residues. V was clipped by 7 bases and J by 1 base; unmatched bases: 9. From germline, CDR1 is LNHDA and CDR2 SQIVND (reference sequence). CDR3 bases read: TGTGCCAGTACTTCCGGGACAGCTGATAACTATGGC. Its protein is CASTSGTADNYG. The entire CDR3 sequence reads CASTSGTADNYGYTF.

This clone was seen many times. Read sequence stops 3 residues before the CDR3 end, and the germline J gene provides the missing end. The chain recombines TRBV7-2 with TRBJ2-7, with a possible D match to TRBD2 (7 bases). The CDR3 has 15 amino acids. V lost 3 bases and J 1 base, leaving 13 bases between the germline ends. Germline V gives CDR1 SGHTA, CDR2 FQGNSA. The CDR3 loop reads CASSLMAGASYEQYF. The CDR3 DNA, read in part, is TGTGCCAGCAGCTTGATGGCGGGGGCTTCCTACGAG.

This clone showed up many times. Read data end 3 residues before the CDR3 end; the end is taken from the germline J gene. This rearrangement joins TRBV20-1 to TRBJ1-5; perhaps TRBD1 as D (5 bases). CDR1 is DFQATT, CDR2 SNEGSKA, per germline (reference sequence). V shed 2 bases and J shed 3 bases, with 8 bases lying between them. This CDR3 is built from 13 residues. CDR3 DNA (partial): TGCAGTGCTAGACAACAGGTCAATCAGCCC. Protein sequence: CSARQQVNQP. The entire CDR3 sequence reads CSARQQVNQPQHF.

This clone was seen at least ten times. The read gets to within 3 residues of the CDR3 end, and the germline J gene fills in the rest. This chain uses TRBV19 with TRBJ2-7, with 11 positions matching TRBD2. Per the germline V gene, CDR1 is LNHDA and CDR2 is SQIVND (reference sequence). This CDR3 has 14 amino acids. Trimming took 3 bases from V and 3 from J; bases not matched to a gene: 1. CDR3 protein: CASSIGLAGYEQYF. Partial CDR3 DNA: TGTGCCAGTAGTATTGGACTAGCGGGCTACGAG. Complete variable domain (other parts from reference TRBV19 and TRBJ2-7): DGGITQSPKYLFRKEGQNVTLSCEQNLNHDAMYWYRQDPGQGLRLIYYSQIVNDFQKGDIAEGYSVSREKKESFPLTVTSAQKNPTAFYLCASSIGLAGYEQYFGPGTRLTVT.

This clone was counted at least ten times. The read terminates 3 residues before the CDR3 end, so the remaining end is supplied by the germline J gene. The V gene is TRBV4-2, the J gene TRBJ2-3; D gene uncertain. Looked up from germline, CDR1 is LGHNA and CDR2 is YNFKEQ. V was clipped by 6 bases and J by 2 bases, with 12 bases between them. CDR3 length: 14 amino acids. The CDR3 protein is CASRKGRSTDTQYF. Partial CDR3 DNA: TGTGCCAGCAGAAAGGGCAGATCCACAGATACG.

As to this clone: The sequenced fragment ends 3 residues before the CDR3 boundary, so the rest is inferred from the germline J gene. This rearrangement joins TRBV18 to TRBJ1-1; 7 bases fit TRBD1. CDR3 length: 13 amino acids. V lost 5 bases, J lost 3 bases, and 3 bases stayed unmatched. The germline gives CDR1 KGHSH, CDR2 LQKENI. CDR3 DNA (partial): TGTGCCAGCTCAGGACAGGTGGACACTGAA. This gives the protein CASSGQVDTE. The entire CDR3 is CASSGQVDTEAFF.

This clone was observed at least ten times. The read ends 3 residues shy of where the CDR3 ends; the end is completed using the germline J gene. The genes are TRBV18 and TRBJ2-1; a possible D gene is TRBD2 (6 bases). The CDR3 has 14 residues. V lost 2 bases, J lost 6 bases, and 11 bases lay in between. The germline CDR1 and CDR2 sequences are KGHSH and LQKENI. The CDR3 DNA, read in part, is TGTGCCAGCTCACCAGAGACTAGATCCAATGAG. It is translated as CASSPETRSNE. The entire CDR3 protein reads CASSPETRSNEQFF.

This clone was counted at least ten times. The read terminates 3 residues ahead of where the CDR3 ends, so the germline J gene completes it. J is TRBJ2-6 and V is TRBV4-1; the match to TRBD2 covers 7 bases. V lost 3 bases, J lost 1 base, and 9 bases stayed unmatched. Germline V gene lookup returns CDR1 MGHRA and CDR2 YSYEKL. The CDR3 spans 18 residues. The CDR3 reads CASSQSSGPISGANVLTF. The sequenced part of the CDR3 DNA is TGCGCCAGCAGCCAGTCTAGCGGACCCATTTCTGGGGCCAACGTC.

This clone has a count of ten or more. The read halts 3 residues ahead of the CDR3 end, with the missing end drawn from the germline J gene. V and J are TRBV28 and TRBJ2-3; 9 nucleotides line up with TRBD2. This CDR3 is built from 14 residues. The V gene end was trimmed by 2 bases and the J gene end by 6 bases; junction bases not matched to a gene: 3. Looked up from germline, CDR1 is MDHEN and CDR2 is SYDVKM. The DNA read from the CDR3 is TGTGCCAGCAGTTTAAGAAGCGGGAGGGATACG. As protein: CASSLRSGRDT. The full CDR3 protein reads CASSLRSGRDTQYF.

This clone has a count of ten or more. The DNA read from the CDR3 is TGTGCCAGCAGTGAGGGGACAGGGCGTTCGGGGACC. Amino acid sequence: CASSEGTGRSGT. The entire CDR3 protein is CASSEGTGRSGTQYF. This chain connects TRBV5-4 to TRBJ2-5; 9 nucleotides line up with TRBD1. From the germline J gene comes the end of the CDR3, since the read stops 3 residues before it. V shed 5 bases, J shed 7 bases, and the junction held 12 bases outside the gene matches. Germline lookup yields CDR1 SGHNT and CDR2 YYREEE (reference sequence). This CDR3 has 15 residues.

This clone was recorded many times. The missing CDR3 end, 3 residues past where the read stops, is filled in from the germline J gene. V gene TRBV7-3 combines with J gene TRBJ2-1; D is possibly TRBD1 (5 bases). Germline V lookup: CDR1 SGHTA, CDR2 FQGTGA. Deletions cut 1 base from V and 0 bases from J, with 7 bases between. The CDR3 has 15 residues. CDR3 sequence reads: CASSLRTSSYNEQFF. The CDR3 bases that were read are TGTGCCAGCAGCTTAAGGACAAGCTCCTACAATGAG.

This clone came up a few times. CDR3 protein: CASSLSSGTQETQYF. The DNA read from the CDR3 is TGCGCCAGCAGCTTGAGTAGCGGGACACAAGAGACC. V is TRBV5-1 and J is TRBJ2-5, with 8 bases identical to TRBD2. The read gets to within 3 residues of the CDR3 end, and the germline J gene fills in the rest. This CDR3 has 15 residues. V trimming: 1 base; J trimming: 2 bases; junction bases outside the gene matches: 4. Germline CDR1 and CDR2: SGHRS and YFSETQ.

This clone has at least ten counts. The CDR3 goes on 3 residues after the read ends, and that part is filled in from the germline J gene. The chain is built from TRBV6-2 or TRBV6-3 and TRBJ2-1; 9 nucleotides match TRBD2. Germline CDR1 and CDR2: MNHEY and SVGEGT. This CDR3 is built from 15 residues. Trimming cost V 0 bases and J 9 bases; bases outside gene matches: 6. This chain's CDR3 is CASSYSVSGSLEQFF. The sequenced CDR3 bases are TGTGCCAGCAGTTACTCGGTTAGCGGGAGTCTTGAG.

This clone appeared many times. The sequenced fragment ends 3 residues before the CDR3 boundary, so the rest is inferred from the germline J gene. The rearrangement uses TRBV20-1 and TRBJ2-5, with 7 bases fitting TRBD2. The CDR3 is 12 amino acids. V shed 5 bases and J 4 bases; nucleotides not matched to a gene: 4. CDR1 and CDR2 from the germline V gene are DFQATT and SNEGSKA (reference sequence). The DNA read from the CDR3 is TGCAGTGCTTCGACTAGCCTAGAGACC. It specifies CSASTSLET. The complete CDR3 reads CSASTSLETQYF.

Of note for this clone: Read data end 3 residues before the CDR3 end; the end is taken from the germline J gene. The V and J genes are TRBV7-9 and TRBJ2-7; tentative D call: TRBD2 (6 bases). Trimming removed 4 bases at V and 6 bases at J, with 16 bases between. The germline CDR1 and CDR2 sequences are SEHNR and FQNEAQ (reference sequence). CDR3 length equals 14 residues. The CDR3 spells CASSSGLAWGEQYF. The sequenced part of the CDR3 DNA is TGTGCCAGCAGCTCGGGACTTGCTTGGGGCGAG.

This clone appeared many times. The read is 3 residues too short to cover the CDR3 end, so that end is filled in from the germline J gene. The chain couples TRBV2 to TRBJ2-1; weak D call: TRBD2 (6 bases). This CDR3 has 14 residues. Per the germline V gene, CDR1 is SNHLY and CDR2 is FYNNEI. V was pared by 9 bases and J by 5 bases, with 17 bases between. Here the CDR3 reads CARSWDSGHNEQFF. CDR3 DNA, as far as it was read: TGTGCCAGATCCTGGGACTCCGGCCACAATGAG.